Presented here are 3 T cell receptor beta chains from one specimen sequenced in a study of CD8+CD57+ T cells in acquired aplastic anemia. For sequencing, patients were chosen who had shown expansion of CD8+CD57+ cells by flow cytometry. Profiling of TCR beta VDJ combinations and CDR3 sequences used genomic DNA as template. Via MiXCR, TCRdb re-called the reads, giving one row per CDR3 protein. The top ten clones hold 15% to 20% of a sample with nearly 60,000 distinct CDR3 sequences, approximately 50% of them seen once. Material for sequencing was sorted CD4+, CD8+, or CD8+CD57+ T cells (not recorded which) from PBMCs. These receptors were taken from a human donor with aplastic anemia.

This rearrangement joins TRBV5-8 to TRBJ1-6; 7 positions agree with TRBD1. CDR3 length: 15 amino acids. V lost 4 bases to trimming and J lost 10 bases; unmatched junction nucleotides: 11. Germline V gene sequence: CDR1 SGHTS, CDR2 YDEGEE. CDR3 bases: TGTGCCAGCAGCCCCGGACAGGTCTTTGGATCACCCCTCCACTTT. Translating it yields CASSPGQVFGSPLHF.

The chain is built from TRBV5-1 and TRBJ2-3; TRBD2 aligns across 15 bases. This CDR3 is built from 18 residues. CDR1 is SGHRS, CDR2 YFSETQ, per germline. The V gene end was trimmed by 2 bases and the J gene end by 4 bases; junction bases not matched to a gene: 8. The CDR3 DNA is TGCGCCAGCAGCTTCGGGACTAGCGGGAGGACAGGCGCAGATACGCAGTATTTT. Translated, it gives CASSFGTSGRTGADTQYF.

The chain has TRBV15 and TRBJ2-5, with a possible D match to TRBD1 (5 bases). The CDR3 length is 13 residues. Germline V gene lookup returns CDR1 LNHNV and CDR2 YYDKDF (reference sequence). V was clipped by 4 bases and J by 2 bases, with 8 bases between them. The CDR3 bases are TGTGCCACCAGCATTGACAGTCAAGAGACCCAGTACTTC. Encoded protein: CATSIDSQETQYF.